This TCR beta chain was sequenced for a study of T cell responses to AZD1222 COVID-19 vaccine. Measured with immunoSEQ multiplex PCR; TCRdb has only the in-frame clones, and not every one. The table shows 90,000 to 120,000 clones, with 70% to 90% occurring only once. The sample consisted of peripheral blood, taken 28 days after the second AZD1222 dose. The TCR originated in an adult who received the AZD1222 COVID-19 vaccine.

In DNA, the CDR3 is TGTGCCTGGGGGGGGAGGGCTGACTATGGCTACACCTTC. Translating gives CAWGGRADYGYTF. The V and J genes are TRBV30 and TRBJ1-2; D might be TRBD1 (5 bases). The CDR3 sequence is 13 residues long. V dropped 5 bases and J dropped 3 bases, with 13 bases sitting between them. Germline values: CDR1 GTSNPN, CDR2 SVGIG (reference sequence).